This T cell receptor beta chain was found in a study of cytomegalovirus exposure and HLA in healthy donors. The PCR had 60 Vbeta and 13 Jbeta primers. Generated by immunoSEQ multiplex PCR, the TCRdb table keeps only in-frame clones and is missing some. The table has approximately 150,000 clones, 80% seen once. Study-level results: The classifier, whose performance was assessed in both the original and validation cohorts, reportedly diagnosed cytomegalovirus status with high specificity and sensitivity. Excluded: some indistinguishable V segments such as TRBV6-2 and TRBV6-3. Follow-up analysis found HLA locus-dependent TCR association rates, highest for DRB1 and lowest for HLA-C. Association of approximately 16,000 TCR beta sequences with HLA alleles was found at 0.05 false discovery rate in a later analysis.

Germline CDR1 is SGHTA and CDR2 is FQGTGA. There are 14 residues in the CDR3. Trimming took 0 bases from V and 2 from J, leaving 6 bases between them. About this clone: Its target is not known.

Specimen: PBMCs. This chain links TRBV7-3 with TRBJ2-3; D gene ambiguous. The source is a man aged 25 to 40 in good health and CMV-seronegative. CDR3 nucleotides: TGTGCCAGCAGCTTAACAGCCTCCACAGATACGCAGTATTTT. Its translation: CASSLTASTDTQYF.